Shown below are 17 T cell receptor beta chains from a single sample sequenced in a study of blood T cells in healthy people across ages (dated by TCRdb to the mid-2010s). The receptor library was made with 5' RACE. Sequencing used an Illumina HiSeq 2500. A second PCR of roughly 6 to 11 cycles was run with a J-beta primer mix and a sample-barcoded 5' primer. The public sequencing data were trimmed at Q25 with fastp and processed into clonotypes with MiXCR by TCRdb, which kept only in-frame beta chains. Each record represents a unique CDR3 protein, reported with the most common genes and DNA among its rows. The sample table contains roughly 800,000 distinct CDR3 sequences; only one count was recorded for nearly 60% of them. The ten biggest clones cover 22% of the sample. Sequenced: blood. The source of these receptors is a man aged 30 to 45 in good health.

The chain uses TRBV29-1 and TRBJ2-1; D ambiguous. CDR1 is SQVTM, CDR2 ANQGSEA, per germline. Trimming left V 7 bases short and J 0 bases short, with 10 bases between. CDR3 size: 13 residues. The CDR3 spells CSAEGSSYNEQFF. The CDR3 DNA reads as TGCAGCGCAGAAGGAAGCTCCTACAATGAGCAGTTCTTC.

The sample holds a few counts of this clonotype. The chain recombines TRBV4-1 with TRBJ2-7; 10 nucleotides align to TRBD2. This CDR3 spans 16 amino acids. V lost 4 bases to trimming and J lost 0 bases; unmatched junction nucleotides: 6. Germline-derived CDR1 and CDR2 are MGHRA and YSYEKL. In nucleotides, the CDR3 is TGCGCCAGCAGCCTTTCCGGGACTAGCGACTCCTACGAGCAGTACTTC. This translates into CASSLSGTSDSYEQYF.

The J gene is TRBJ1-1, the V gene TRBV5-6; TRBD1 might be the D (6 bases). Trimming pared 5 bases from V and 5 bases from J, leaving 10 bases between. The CDR3 spans 12 residues. In germline, CDR1 is SGHDT, CDR2 YYEEEE. CDR3 protein: CASRSRGTEAFF. The CDR3, as DNA: TGTGCCAGCAGGTCCAGGGGTACTGAAGCTTTCTTT.

The rearrangement links TRBV7-2 to TRBJ1-1; no clear D gene. CDR1 is SGHTA, CDR2 FQGNSA, per germline. The V end was cut by 3 bases, the J end by 3 bases, with 8 bases between. The CDR3 has 13 residues. CDR3 sequence (DNA): TGTGCCAGCAGCTTCGGACGATACACTGAAGCTTTCTTT. It yields the protein CASSFGRYTEAFF.

The rearrangement uses TRBV28 and TRBJ1-2; possibly TRBD1 for D (6 bases). Germline values: CDR1 MDHEN, CDR2 SYDVKM. The CDR3 sequence is 14 residues long. Between the trimmed V and J ends, which lost 3 bases and 5 bases, there was a span of 13 bases. In DNA form, the CDR3 reads TGTGCCAGCAGTTTGGACAGTTTCGTTTATGGCTACACCTTC. It specifies CASSLDSFVYGYTF.

This rearrangement joins TRBV20-1 to TRBJ2-5, with D possibly called TRBD1 or TRBD2 (5 bases each). Trimming shortened V by 8 bases and J by 2 bases, and 24 bases separated the two germline ends. CDR3 size: 16 residues. Germline V gives CDR1 DFQATT, CDR2 SNEGSKA (reference sequence). The CDR3 loop is CSPTPDGIWGQETQYF. For the CDR3, the DNA is TGCAGTCCAACTCCTGACGGCATATGGGGGCAAGAGACCCAGTACTTC.

The chain couples TRBV21-1 to TRBJ2-5; the D call in the table, TRBD1, was not verified against the DNA. TRBV21-1 is a pseudogene segment. The CDR3 is 15 residues long. CDR3 bases: TGTGCCAGCAGCAAAAAAGCTGGGCGGGGAGAGACCCAGTACTTC. It encodes CASSKKAGRGETQYF.

The chain links TRBV11-2 to TRBJ1-4, with unresolved D. The V end lost 0 bases, the J end lost 14 bases, and 16 bases lay between the germline ends. The CDR3 contains 14 residues. From germline, CDR1 is SGHAT and CDR2 FQNNGV. The CDR3 protein is CASSLDVSRSVLFF. DNA for the CDR3: TGTGCCAGCAGCTTAGACGTTTCCAGATCAGTCCTGTTTTTT. Full variable domain (remainder filled in from reference TRBV11-2 and TRBJ1-4): EAGVAQSPRYKIIEKRQSVAFWCNPISGHATLYWYQQILGQGPKLLIQFQNNGVVDDSQLPKDRFSAERLKGVDSTLKIQPAKLEDSAVYLCASSLDVSRSVLFFGSGTQLSVL.

The CDR3 spells CSVVGQYEQYF. In DNA form, the CDR3 reads TGCAGCGTTGTCGGACAGTACGAGCAGTACTTC. V is TRBV29-1 and J is TRBJ2-5; D possibly corresponds to TRBD1 (6 bases). The J call is in doubt because the DNA end fits TRBJ2-7 better. This CDR3 is 11 amino acids long. Germline values: CDR1 SQVTM, CDR2 ANQGSEA.

The chain combines TRBV7-3 with TRBJ2-5, with TRBD2 matching 8 bases. V lost 5 bases, J lost 2 bases, and 13 bases stayed unmatched. Germline V lookup: CDR1 SGHTA, CDR2 FQGTGA. The CDR3 length is 17 residues. In nucleotides, the CDR3 is TGTGCCAGCAGCCTGGGGGGGAAAGGGACTAGGCAAGAGACCCAGTACTTC. Amino acid sequence: CASSLGGKGTRQETQYF.

This chain connects TRBV4-3 to TRBJ1-2; D is possibly TRBD1 (5 bases). V lost 0 bases, J lost 4 bases, and 12 bases lay in between. CDR1 is LGHNA and CDR2 is YSLEER in the germline V gene. The CDR3 loop spans 15 amino acids. The chain's CDR3 is CASSQEGRGIYGYTF. The CDR3 region has the DNA TGCGCCAGCAGCCAAGAGGGACGGGGGATCTATGGCTACACCTTC.

The table lists this clonotype with a few counts. This rearrangement joins TRBV27 to TRBJ2-4; 9 bases agree with TRBD2. The CDR3 runs to 15 residues. CDR1 is MNHEY and CDR2 is SMNVEV in the germline V gene (reference sequence). The trim removed 6 bases at V and 13 bases at J, leaving 16 bases unmatched. For the CDR3, the DNA is TGTGCCAGCAGCCATCTCTCTAGCGGGATGGGGGAGCAGTACTTC. It codes for CASSHLSSGMGEQYF.

This clonotype has a single count. This chain uses TRBV18 with TRBJ2-7, with 9 bases matching TRBD2. V lost 3 bases, J lost 5 bases, and 11 bases stayed unmatched. Germline V gene lookup returns CDR1 KGHSH and CDR2 LQKENI. The CDR3 extends over 16 amino acids. The CDR3: CASSPVYSGSNHEQYF. Written as DNA, the CDR3 is TGTGCCAGCTCACCCGTCTATAGCGGGAGTAACCACGAGCAGTACTTC. The whole variable domain, remainder taken from reference TRBV18 and TRBJ2-7, is NAGVMQNPRHLVRRRGQEARLRCSPMKGHSHVYWYRQLPEEGLKFMVYLQKENIIDESGMPKERFSAEFPKEGPSILRIQQVVRGDSAAYFCASSPVYSGSNHEQYFGPGTRLTVT.

The chain recombines TRBV27 with TRBJ2-3; the D is unclear. This CDR3 has 14 amino acids. The V gene lost 6 bases and the J gene lost 3 bases, with 13 bases spanning the gap. CDR1 and CDR2 (germline): MNHEY, SMNVEV (reference sequence). The CDR3 DNA is TGTGCCAGCAGCCCCTTTGGAGTTACAGATACGCAGTATTTT. Its protein is CASSPFGVTDTQYF.

The chain employs TRBV5-1 and TRBJ2-1; D is ambiguous. This CDR3 contains 12 residues. The V gene's germline CDR1 is SGHRS and CDR2 YFSETQ. Trimming removed 2 bases at V and 13 bases at J, with 13 bases between. The CDR3 region is CASSLNQETQFF. Written as DNA, the CDR3 is TGCGCCAGCAGCTTAAACCAAGAGACCCAGTTCTTC.

This sequence joins TRBV29-1 and TRBJ2-3; D is ambiguous. V dropped 3 bases and J dropped 0 bases, with 4 bases sitting between them. CDR3 length equals 12 residues. Germline lookup yields CDR1 SQVTM and CDR2 ANQGSEA. DNA of the CDR3: TGCAGCGTTGAGCCAAGCACAGATACGCAGTATTTT. As protein: CSVEPSTDTQYF.

The chain joins TRBV20-1 to TRBJ1-2; TRBD1 matches at 7 bases. The CDR3 covers 12 residues. Germline trimming cut 7 bases from V and 2 bases from J; bases unmatched to any gene: 4. Germline V CDR1 and CDR2: DFQATT, SNEGSKA (reference sequence). CDR3 residues: CSVEDRNYGYTF. For the CDR3, the DNA is TGCAGTGTCGAGGACAGGAACTATGGCTACACCTTC.